This T cell receptor beta chain was captured by sequencing in a study of neurological immune-mediated disorders. Many counts were recorded for this clonotype. TCRdb called the 5' RACE reads again in MiXCR, with one record for every CDR3 protein. The sample has about 30,000 distinct CDR3 sequences; less than 6% are singletons. Individuals who volunteered at a blood bank located in Maryland, USA, made up the group of healthy controls. Sequenced input: CD4+ T cells from blood. This receptor was identified in a woman between 50 and 59 years old in good health.

This chain's CDR3 is CASSLDGRGHNQPQHF. The CDR3 DNA reads as TGCGCCAGCAGCTTGGACGGCAGGGGGCACAATCAGCCCCAGCATTTT. J is TRBJ1-5 and V is TRBV5-1; 8 nucleotides agree with TRBD1. There are 16 residues in the CDR3. Germline CDR1 and CDR2: SGHRS and YFSETQ. V lost 0 bases and J lost 3; bases outside the gene matches: 5.